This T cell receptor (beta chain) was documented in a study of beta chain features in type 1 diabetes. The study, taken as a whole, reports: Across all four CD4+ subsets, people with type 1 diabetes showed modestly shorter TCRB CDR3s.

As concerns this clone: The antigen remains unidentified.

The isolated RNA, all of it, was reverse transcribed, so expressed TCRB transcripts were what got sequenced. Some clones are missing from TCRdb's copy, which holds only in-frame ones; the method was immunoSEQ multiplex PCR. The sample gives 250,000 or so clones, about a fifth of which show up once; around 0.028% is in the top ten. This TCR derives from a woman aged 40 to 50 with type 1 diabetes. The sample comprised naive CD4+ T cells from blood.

The CDR3, as DNA: TGTGCCGCGGGACAGAGCGGCGGGACCCAGTACTTC. This codes for CAAGQSGGTQYF. The gene calls are TRBV10-3 and TRBJ2-5, with D maybe TRBD1 (7 bases). CDR1 and CDR2 from the germline V gene are ENHRY and SYGVKD. This CDR3 is built from 12 residues. The V end lost 11 bases, the J end lost 7 bases, and 17 bases lay between the germline ends.